This TCR beta chain was retrieved from a study of blood T cell repertoires in COVID-19. Overall study: COVID-19 samples from acute and convalescent phases originated in the United States, Italy and Spain. PBMCs, B-cell-depleted T cells, or T cells provided the cDNA or gDNA that made up the material.

Germline CDR1 KGHDR, CDR2 SFDVKD. This CDR3 contains 13 residues. Trimming took 11 bases from V and 5 from J, leaving 14 bases between them. Methods used by the authors: By means of reference gene primer amplification, nucleated cell counts were estimated. The table came from immunoSEQ multiplex PCR; TCRdb's copy has only in-frame clones and leaves some out. For V, J and clone size, that table is used; D and trimming come from the DNA. Here the sample spans about 110,000 clones, roughly 84% being singletons. This TCR came from a woman older than 75 with active or convalescent COVID-19. Sample: peripheral blood. The V and J genes are TRBV24-1 and TRBJ2-2; a weak D match, TRBD1 (5 bases). CDR3 sequence (DNA): TGTGCCAGCGCAACCAGGGAAACCGGGGAGCTGTTTTTT. Translating gives CASATRETGELFF.